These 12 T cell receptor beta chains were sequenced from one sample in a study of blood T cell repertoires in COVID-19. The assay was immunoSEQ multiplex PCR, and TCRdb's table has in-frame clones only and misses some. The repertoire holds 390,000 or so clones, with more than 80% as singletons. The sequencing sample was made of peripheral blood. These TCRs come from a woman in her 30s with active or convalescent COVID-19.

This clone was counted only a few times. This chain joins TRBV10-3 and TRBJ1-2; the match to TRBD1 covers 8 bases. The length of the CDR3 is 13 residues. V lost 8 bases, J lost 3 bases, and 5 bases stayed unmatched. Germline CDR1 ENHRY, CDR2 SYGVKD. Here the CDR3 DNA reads TGTGCCATCCAGCCAGGGGGCGACTATGGCTACACCTTC. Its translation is CAIQPGGDYGYTF.

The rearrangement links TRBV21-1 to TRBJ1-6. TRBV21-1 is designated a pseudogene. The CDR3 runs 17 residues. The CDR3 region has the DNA TGTGCCAGCAAGCTGGGGGGTCGGAGATCCTATAATTCACCCCTCCACTTT. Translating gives CASKLGGRRSYNSPLHF.

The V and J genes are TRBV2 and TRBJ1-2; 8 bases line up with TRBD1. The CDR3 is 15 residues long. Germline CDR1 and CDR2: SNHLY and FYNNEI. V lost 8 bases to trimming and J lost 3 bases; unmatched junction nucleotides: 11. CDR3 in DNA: TGTGCCAGCCTCAAGACAGGGGATATTGACTATGGCTACACCTTC. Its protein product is CASLKTGDIDYGYTF.

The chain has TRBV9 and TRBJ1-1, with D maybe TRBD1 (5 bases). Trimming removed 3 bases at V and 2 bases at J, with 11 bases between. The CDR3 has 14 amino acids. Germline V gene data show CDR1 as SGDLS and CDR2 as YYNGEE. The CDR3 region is CASSGEDSNTEAFF. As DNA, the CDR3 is TGTGCCAGCAGCGGAGAAGACAGTAACACTGAAGCTTTCTTT.

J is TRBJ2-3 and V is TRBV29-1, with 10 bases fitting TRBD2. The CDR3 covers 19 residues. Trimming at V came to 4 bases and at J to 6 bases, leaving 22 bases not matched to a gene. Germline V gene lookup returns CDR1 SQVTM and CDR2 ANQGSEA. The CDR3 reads CSVAAAGFRLAGVEDTQYF. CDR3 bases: TGCAGCGTTGCGGCGGCAGGGTTTCGGCTAGCGGGAGTCGAGGATACGCAGTATTTT.

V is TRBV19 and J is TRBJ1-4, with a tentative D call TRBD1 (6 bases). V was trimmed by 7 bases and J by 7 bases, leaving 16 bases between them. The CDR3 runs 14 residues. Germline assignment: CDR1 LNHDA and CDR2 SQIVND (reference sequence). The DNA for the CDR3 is TGTGCCAGTACCCAGACAGGCCACGGTGAAAAACTGTTTTTT. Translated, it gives CASTQTGHGEKLFF.

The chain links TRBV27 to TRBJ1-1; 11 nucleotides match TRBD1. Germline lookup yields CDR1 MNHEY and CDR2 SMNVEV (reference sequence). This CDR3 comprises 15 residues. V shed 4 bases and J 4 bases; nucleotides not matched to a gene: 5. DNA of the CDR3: TGTGCCAGCAGTTCACCGGGACAGGGGGTCACTGAAGCTTTCTTT. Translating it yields CASSSPGQGVTEAFF.

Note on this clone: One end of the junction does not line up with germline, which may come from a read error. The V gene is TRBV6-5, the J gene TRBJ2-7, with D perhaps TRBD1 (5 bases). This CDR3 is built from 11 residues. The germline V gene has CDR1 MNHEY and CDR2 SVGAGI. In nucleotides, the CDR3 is TGTGCCAGCAGTCAGGGCGGCAAAGTTTCCTTC. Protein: CASSQGGKVSF.

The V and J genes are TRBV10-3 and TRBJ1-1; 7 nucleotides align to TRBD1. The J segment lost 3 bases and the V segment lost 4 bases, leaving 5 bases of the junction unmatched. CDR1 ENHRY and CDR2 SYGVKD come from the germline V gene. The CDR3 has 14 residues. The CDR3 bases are TGTGCCATCAGTGCCAGGGGGTGGGACACTGAAGCTTTCTTT. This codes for CAISARGWDTEAFF.

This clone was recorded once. CDR3 protein: CASSIQASFYEQYF. In DNA, the CDR3 is TGTGCCAGTAGTATTCAAGCTAGCTTCTACGAGCAGTACTTC. The chain uses TRBV19 and TRBJ2-7; the D gene is possibly TRBD2 (5 bases). The CDR3 is 14 amino acids. Germline V gene data show CDR1 as LNHDA and CDR2 as SQIVND (reference sequence). V lost 3 bases to trimming and J lost 3 bases, with 12 bases between them.

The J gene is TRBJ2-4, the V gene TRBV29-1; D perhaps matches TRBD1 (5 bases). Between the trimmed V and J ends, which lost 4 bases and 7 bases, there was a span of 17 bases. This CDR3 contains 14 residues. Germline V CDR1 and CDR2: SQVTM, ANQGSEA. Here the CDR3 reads CSVVVGLQANIQYF. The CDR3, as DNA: TGCAGCGTTGTGGTAGGGCTACAGGCGAACATTCAGTACTTC.

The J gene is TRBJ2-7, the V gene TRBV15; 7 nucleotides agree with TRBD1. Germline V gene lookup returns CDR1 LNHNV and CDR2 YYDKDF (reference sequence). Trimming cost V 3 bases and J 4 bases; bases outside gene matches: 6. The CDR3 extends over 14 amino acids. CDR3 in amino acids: CATSSPDRPYEQYF. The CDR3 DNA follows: TGTGCCACCAGCAGCCCGGACAGGCCATACGAGCAGTACTTC.